A selection of T cell receptor beta chains follows, all from one sample in a study of blood T cell repertoires in COVID-19. The data were produced by immunoSEQ multiplex PCR, yet TCRdb's version contains in-frame clones alone and is incomplete. The sample records approximately 210,000 clones, 80% to 90% being singletons. The sequenced sample was peripheral blood. These receptors originate from a woman in her 40s with active or convalescent COVID-19. Each CDR3 is given with its conserved first and last residue. D genes are given only for firm matches. Size is omitted from some rows. Given values are once, few, many or a class for expanded clones.

j_call d_call v_call clone_size cdr3_aa cdr3_nt
TRBJ2-7 NA TRBV2 NA CASRDLEGLPEQYF TGTGCCAGCAGGGACCTGGAGGGTCTACCCGAGCAGTACTTC
TRBJ1-1 NA TRBV25-1 NA CASSDGGLGTEAFF TGTGCCAGCAGTGACGGAGGGCTAGGGACTGAAGCTTTCTTT
TRBJ2-7 TRBD2 TRBV13 NA CASSFPKGAGVPDEQYF TGTGCCAGCAGCTTTCCCAAGGGAGCGGGAGTTCCCGACGAGCAGTACTTC
TRBJ1-2 NA TRBV28 NA CASRPAGSQRGYTF TGTGCCAGCAGGCCGGCAGGGTCACAACGTGGCTACACCTTC
TRBJ1-2 NA TRBV10-3 NA CAISQDGRYGYTF TGTGCCATCAGTCAAGATGGGAGGTATGGCTACACCTTC
TRBJ2-1 NA TRBV27 NA CASSFSTYNEQFF TGTGCCAGCAGTTTTTCCACCTACAATGAGCAGTTCTTC
TRBJ2-1 NA TRBV12-5 NA CASGSHPPRWEQFF TGTGCTAGTGGTTCCCACCCCCCCAGATGGGAGCAGTTCTTC
TRBJ1-5 TRBD1 TRBV5-1 few CASSNLQGYSNQPQHF TGCGCCAGCAGCAACCTACAGGGGTATAGCAATCAGCCCCAGCATTTT
TRBJ2-3 NA TRBV10-3 once CAINLAGANTDTQYF TGTGCCATCAACCTAGCAGGGGCGAACACAGATACGCAGTATTTT
TRBJ1-5 NA TRBV6-1 NA CASSEQPPKAVGQPQHF TGTGCCAGCAGTGAACAACCACCGAAAGCGGTCGGGCAGCCCCAGCATTTT
TRBJ2-2 NA TRBV18 once CASSQHADTGELFF TGTGCCAGCTCACAGCACGCGGACACCGGGGAGCTGTTTTTT
TRBJ1-6 NA TRBV6-1 NA CASRTTKAANSPLHF TGTGCCAGCAGGACGACTAAAGCCGCCAATTCACCCCTCCACTTT
TRBJ2-7 TRBD1 TRBV30 NA CAWKGQGPYEQYF TGTGCCTGGAAAGGACAGGGACCCTACGAGCAGTACTTC
TRBJ1-2 NA TRBV2 NA CASSEAPVGRNPHGYTF TGTGCCAGCAGTGAAGCGCCCGTTGGTAGAAATCCACATGGCTACACCTTC
TRBJ2-1 NA TRBV11-2 NA CASSFGIPGYNEQFF TGTGCCAGCAGCTTCGGGATACCAGGCTACAATGAGCAGTTCTTC
TRBJ2-2 NA TRBV29-1 NA CSAVNSGSTGELFF TGCAGCGCCGTTAATAGCGGCTCAACCGGGGAGCTGTTTTTT
TRBJ2-5 NA TRBV24-1 NA CATSDSSETQYF TGTGCCACCAGTGACAGTTCAGAGACCCAGTACTTC
TRBJ1-3 NA TRBV19 NA CASKVPGPSYSGNTIYF TGTGCCAGTAAGGTTCCAGGGCCTTCCTACTCTGGAAACACCATATATTTT
TRBJ2-7 TRBD1 TRBV6-5 NA CASTWDRGHEQYF TGTGCCAGCACGTGGGACAGGGGGCACGAGCAGTACTTC
TRBJ2-1 TRBD2 TRBV7-7 NA CASSFRGGSDEQFF TGTGCTAGCAGCTTCCGGGGGGGCAGCGATGAGCAGTTCTTC
TRBJ2-7 TRBD1 TRBV7-9 NA CASSATTGGHYEQYF TGTGCCAGCAGCGCAACGACAGGGGGCCACTACGAGCAGTACTTC
TRBJ1-4 TRBD1 TRBV5-1 NA CASSLGTKGQGGEKLFF TGCGCCAGCAGCTTGGGGACAAAGGGACAGGGAGGGGAAAAACTGTTTTTT
TRBJ2-3 TRBD1 TRBV3-1/TRBV3-2 once CASSKEGGIGTGWGTDTQYF TGTGCCAGCAGCAAAGAGGGTGGAATCGGGACAGGGTGGGGCACAGATACGCAGTATTTT
TRBJ1-6 NA TRBV23-1 NA CASSQVWSGSPLHF TGCGCCAGCAGTCAGGTCTGGAGTGGTTCACCCCTCCACTTT
TRBJ2-5 NA TRBV14 NA CASSLLEGTQYF TGTGCCAGCAGTCTTCTCGAGGGGACCCAGTACTTC
TRBJ1-1 NA TRBV6-5 NA CASRWGDTEAFF TGTGCCAGCAGGTGGGGGGACACTGAAGCTTTCTTT
TRBJ1-2 TRBD1 TRBV7-8 NA CATADRDFANYGYTF TGTGCCACCGCGGACAGGGACTTTGCTAACTATGGCTACACCTTC
TRBJ2-7 NA TRBV10-3 NA CAIRAGQNSYEQYF TGTGCCATCAGGGCGGGACAGAACTCCTACGAGCAGTACTTC
TRBJ1-2 TRBD1 TRBV11-2 NA CASSRQGQSYGYTF TGTGCCAGCAGCCGCCAGGGACAGTCCTATGGCTACACCTTC
TRBJ1-1 NA TRBV10-3 few CAISSLAEAFF TGTGCCATCAGTTCCTTAGCTGAAGCTTTCTTT
TRBJ1-5 TRBD1 TRBV24-1 NA CATSDSGQGYSNQPQHF TGTGCCACCAGTGATAGCGGACAGGGTTATAGCAATCAGCCCCAGCATTTT
TRBJ2-3 TRBD2 TRBV7-8 NA CASSLAGTSGSSDTQYF TGTGCCAGCAGCTTAGCGGGGACTAGCGGGAGTTCAGATACGCAGTATTTT
TRBJ1-3 NA TRBV6-2/TRBV6-3 NA CASSYSRQPAGNTIYF TGTGCCAGCAGTTACTCTCGACAGCCTGCTGGAAACACCATATATTTT
TRBJ1-1 NA TRBV6-6 NA CASSLSPEAFF TGTGCCAGCAGCCTAAGCCCCGAAGCTTTCTTT
TRBJ2-3 NA TRBV9 NA CASSVDPGTQYF TGTGCCAGCAGCGTAGATCCGGGTACGCAGTATTTT
TRBJ1-3 TRBD1 TRBV9 NA CASSVGGDRALSGNTIYF TGTGCCAGCAGCGTAGGGGGCGACAGGGCCCTCTCTGGAAACACCATATATTTT
TRBJ1-4 NA TRBV21-1 NA CASSRSGRQKLFF TGTGCCAGCTCTCGATCAGGGCGGCAAAAACTGTTTTTT
TRBJ2-7 TRBD2 TRBV9 NA CASGRASGGADFYEQYF TGTGCCAGCGGGAGGGCTAGCGGGGGGGCCGATTTCTACGAGCAGTACTTC
TRBJ2-3 TRBD1 TRBV3-1/TRBV3-2 NA CASSQDAQGHGTQYF TGTGCCAGCAGCCAAGACGCACAGGGGCACGGTACGCAGTATTTT
TRBJ2-1 TRBD2 TRBV5-1 once CASSLSSGGGQSYNEQFF TGCGCCAGCAGCTTGTCCAGCGGGGGGGGACAATCCTACAATGAGCAGTTCTTC
TRBJ1-1 NA TRBV11-3 NA CASSQTVTEAFF TGTGCCAGCAGCCAAACAGTGACTGAAGCTTTCTTT
TRBJ2-3 TRBD1 TRBV7-9 NA CASSPPGTGSPDTQYF TGTGCCAGCAGCCCCCCCGGGACAGGGTCCCCAGATACGCAGTATTTT